Sequencing of this T cell receptor beta chain was carried out in a study of blood T cell repertoires in COVID-19. Turning to the study itself: COVID-19 samples collected from the United States, Italy and Spain covered acute and convalescent phases. In each case, the material was cDNA or gDNA derived from T cells, B-cell-depleted T cells, or PBMCs.

Seattle cases were enrolled at active infection and followed longitudinally. Germline lookup yields CDR1 MGHRA and CDR2 YSYEKL. The CDR3 covers 17 residues. V trimming: 0 bases; J trimming: 7 bases; junction bases outside the gene matches: 12. In the source study's methods: Reference gene primer amplification gave nucleated cell count estimates. The method was immunoSEQ multiplex PCR; TCRdb's version includes in-frame clones alone and lacks a portion of them. V and J calls and clone size are as listed in that table; D and trimming were resolved from the DNA. Here the sample spans some 330,000 clones, just under 90% being singletons.

The chain carries TRBV4-1 and TRBJ2-5; 9 bases align to TRBD2. The source is a young woman with COVID-19, enrolled during active disease. The sequenced sample was peripheral blood. In nucleotides, the CDR3 is TGCGCCAGCAGCCAAGAGCCTAGCGGGGCCGGCCGGCGGACCCAGTACTTC. Encoded protein: CASSQEPSGAGRRTQYF.